Listed below are T cell receptor beta chains from one sample, sequenced in a study of shared clonotypes between healthy human individuals. TCRdb's copy holds only in-frame clones and misses some; the assay was immunoSEQ multiplex PCR. Of about 450,000 clones listed, roughly 85% are singletons. The specimen was PBMCs. These TCRs come from a woman aged 40 to 49 in good health. Some clones in this sample may be carry-over from other donors' samples. Both conserved end residues are part of each CDR3. Fields, in order: clone size, J gene, V gene, D gene, CDR3 protein, CDR3 DNA. The D gene is left open where the match is weak. The size of a clone is reported for some rows only, either as once, few or many, or as a class for expanded clones.

NA	TRBJ2-7	TRBV10-1	TRBD1	CASSGQQGARQYF	TGCGCCAGCAGTGGGCAACAGGGGGCAAGGCAGTACTTC
few	TRBJ2-7	TRBV4-1	TRBD2	CASSPRLAGFNYEQYF	TGCGCCAGCAGCCCTAGACTAGCGGGGTTCAATTACGAGCAGTACTTC
NA	TRBJ2-1	TRBV28	TRBD2	CASSLGLAGRRGRNNEQFF	TGTGCCAGCAGCCTGGGACTAGCGGGAAGAAGGGGGCGTAATAATGAGCAGTTCTTC
NA	TRBJ1-2	TRBV5-1	NA	CASSLSSGHYGHTF	TGCGCCAGCAGCTTGTCGTCAGGGCACTATGGCCACACCTTC
NA	TRBJ1-1	TRBV14	NA	CASAEYMNTEAFF	TGTGCCAGCGCGGAGTACATGAACACTGAAGCTTTCTTT
NA	TRBJ1-2	TRBV5-1	NA	CASSFTTTNYGYTF	TGCGCCAGCAGCTTTACAACTACTAACTATGGCTACACCTTC
once	TRBJ1-4	TRBV2	NA	CASSELGTNEKLFF	TGTGCCAGCAGTGAACTAGGGACTAATGAAAAACTGTTTTTT
NA	TRBJ2-7	TRBV28	NA	CASSLPAVPGEQYF	TGTGCCAGCAGTTTACCAGCAGTTCCCGGGGAGCAGTACTTC
NA	TRBJ2-2	TRBV19	TRBD1	CASSVTGQGVSGELFF	TGTGCCAGTAGTGTCACGGGACAGGGTGTCTCCGGGGAGCTGTTTTTT
many	TRBJ1-5	TRBV28	TRBD1	CASSLLWTGASRSNQPQHF	TGTGCCAGCAGTTTACTTTGGACAGGGGCGAGTAGGAGCAATCAGCCCCAGCATTTT
NA	TRBJ2-7	TRBV5-1	TRBD1	CASSRDRGDYEQYF	TGCGCCAGCAGCCGCGACAGGGGTGACTACGAGCAGTACTTC
once	TRBJ2-5	TRBV11-2	NA	CASGTVGGTQYF	TGTGCCAGCGGGACTGTCGGAGGGACCCAGTACTTC
many	TRBJ2-5	TRBV30	NA	CAWSPGSEETQYF	TGTGCCTGGAGCCCTGGGAGCGAAGAGACCCAGTACTTC
few	TRBJ1-4	TRBV29-1	NA	CSVESTENEKLFF	TGCAGCGTTGAGAGTACAGAAAATGAAAAACTGTTTTTT
NA	TRBJ2-2	TRBV7-3	NA	CASSFGGVWEGELFF	TGTGCCAGCAGCTTTGGAGGGGTCTGGGAGGGGGAGCTGTTTTTT
NA	TRBJ2-1	TRBV27	NA	CASSFVAGAPSSYNEQFF	TGTGCCAGCAGTTTCGTGGCGGGCGCCCCCAGCTCCTACAATGAGCAGTTCTTC
NA	TRBJ2-3	TRBV5-1	NA	CASSQTGTRNTDTQYF	TGCGCCAGCAGCCAAACAGGGACCCGGAACACAGATACGCAGTATTTT
few	TRBJ1-3	TRBV5-1	TRBD1	CASSFGTGPGNTIYF	TGCGCCAGCAGCTTCGGGACAGGGCCTGGAAACACCATATATTTT
NA	TRBJ2-5	TRBV20-1	NA	CSATLLETQYF	TGCAGTGCTACCCTACTGGAGACCCAGTACTTC
NA	TRBJ1-1	TRBV18	NA	CASSPRVDQEAFF	TGTGCCAGCTCACCAAGGGTAGATCAAGAAGCTTTCTTT
once	TRBJ2-7	TRBV28	TRBD1	CASLTGGSSYEQYF	TGTGCCAGCTTAACAGGGGGCTCATCCTACGAGCAGTACTTC
NA	TRBJ2-2	TRBV1	NA	CTSSQEGAGGPVGELFF	TGCACCAGCAGCCAAGAAGGAGCGGGAGGGCCTGTCGGGGAGCTGTTTTTT
NA	TRBJ2-5	TRBV30	NA	CAWSGGETQYF	TGTGCCTGGAGTGGTGGAGAGACCCAGTACTTC
NA	TRBJ1-5	TRBV6-5	NA	CASRPRQGYQPQHF	TGTGCCAGCAGACCTCGGCAGGGGTATCAGCCCCAGCATTTT
once	TRBJ1-5	TRBV7-2	NA	CASSLAAGFTNQPQHF	TGTGCCAGCAGCTTAGCGGCAGGGTTTACCAATCAGCCCCAGCATTTT
few	TRBJ2-2	TRBV25-1	NA	CASSVRQPGGELFF	TGTGCCAGCAGTGTCCGACAACCGGGCGGGGAGCTGTTTTTT
few	TRBJ1-2	TRBV18	TRBD1	CASSFSPGQQNYGYTF	TGTGCCAGCTCATTCTCCCCGGGACAGCAGAACTATGGCTACACCTTC
NA	TRBJ2-1	TRBV6-6	NA	CASTKGRYNEQFF	TGTGCCAGCACCAAGGGCCGTTACAATGAGCAGTTCTTC